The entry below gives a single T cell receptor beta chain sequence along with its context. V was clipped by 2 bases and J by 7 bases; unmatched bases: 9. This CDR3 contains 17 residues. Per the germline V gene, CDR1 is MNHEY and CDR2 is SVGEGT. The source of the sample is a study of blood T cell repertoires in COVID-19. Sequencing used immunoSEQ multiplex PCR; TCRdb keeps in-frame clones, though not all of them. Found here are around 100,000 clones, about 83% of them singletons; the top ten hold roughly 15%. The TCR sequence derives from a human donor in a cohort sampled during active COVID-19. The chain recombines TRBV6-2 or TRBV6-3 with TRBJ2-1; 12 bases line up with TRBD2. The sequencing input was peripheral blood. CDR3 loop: CASSYASGRALVNEQFF. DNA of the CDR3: TGTGCCAGCAGTTACGCTAGCGGGAGGGCCTTGGTGAATGAGCAGTTCTTC.